This TCR beta chain was documented in a study of cytomegalovirus exposure and HLA in healthy donors. Broader study findings: In a later analysis, V- and J-gene trimming of beta chains associated with a DCLRE1C missense variant, replicated independently. Reports state that TCR beta sequences accurately predicted most subjects' HLA-A and HLA-B alleles. The listing of 160 or so TCR beta chains classed them as cytomegalovirus-associated. A few V segments could not be told apart, such as TRBV6-2 and TRBV6-3, and were left out.

This clone appeared a few times. What it binds is unknown. The PCR contained 60 Vbeta and 13 Jbeta primers. Sequencing was performed with immunoSEQ multiplex PCR; in TCRdb, only in-frame clones are kept and a portion is missing. There are approximately 150,000 clones in the sample; roughly 76% occur only once, and approximately 1.4% lies in the top ten. CDR1 MNHEY and CDR2 SVGAGI come from the germline V gene. The V and J ends lost 6 bases and 13 bases, in that order; junction bases with no gene match: 7. CDR3 length: 13 amino acids. Input material: PBMCs. The chain recombines TRBV6-5 with TRBJ1-6; TRBD1 matches at 9 bases. The TCR comes from a man aged 55 to 70 in good health and CMV-seronegative. CDR3 residues: CASRRTGVTPLHF. CDR3 bases: TGTGCCAGCAGACGGACAGGGGTAACGCCCCTCCACTTT.